This TCR beta chain was identified in a study of blood T cells in healthy people across ages. Findings and limits, study-wide: TCR beta diversity, measured per million T cells, fell in a roughly linear way with age.

This clonotype was counted ten times or more. Antigen unknown. A second about 7 to 11 cycle PCR used barcoded and J-beta primers. TCRdb passed the 5' RACE reads through MiXCR, listing each CDR3 protein once. Among about 560,000 distinct CDR3 sequences listed, around a quarter were seen once. With 0 bases removed from V and 6 bases from J, the gap between germline ends came to 17 bases. This CDR3 region has 15 residues. Germline-derived CDR1 and CDR2 are SQVTM and ANQGSEA. These records were also assigned to another study, of T cells of mothers and their children. That work adds: Donation came from a few healthy Caucasian mothers together with their six children.

The chain combines TRBV29-1 with TRBJ1-2; D perhaps matches TRBD1 (5 bases). This receptor was identified in a boy aged 2 to 10 in good health. Sequencing input: blood. CDR3 in amino acids: CSVEDWSRLGDGYTF. CDR3 nucleotide sequence: TGCAGCGTTGAAGATTGGTCGAGGTTGGGGGATGGCTACACCTTC.